Sequencing of this T cell receptor (beta chain) was carried out in a study of prognosis after radiotherapy for stage I lung cancer (dated by TCRdb to about 2021). In the study overall: Between early 2018 and January 2019, about 19 stage I NSCLC patients were enrolled in Nanjing, China. Roughly 14 of the patients presented with newly diagnosed primary stage I lung tumors; roughly five had oligometastatic NSCLC following surgical resection of the primary tumor. Every patient was regarded as medically inoperable, because of comorbidities in about a dozen cases and refusal of surgery in roughly seven cases. The cohort comprised 13 men and 6 or 7 women with a median age of 74.5 years, ranging from roughly 50 to 85 years. About 12 patients had adenocarcinoma and about 7 had squamous cell carcinoma as the tumor histology. Using image-guided IMRT or VMAT, SBRT was delivered in 3 to 5 fractions at a biologically effective dose of at least 100 Gy. In every patient, SBRT was given without any concurrent therapy. Distant metastases were developed by four of the 19 patients after SBRT, at a median of about 7 months, whereas no significant progression was observed in the other 15 patients. Peripheral blood TCR beta repertoires were profiled in stage I NSCLC patients before and after stereotactic body radiotherapy, and the study then linked these repertoires to distant failure. A total of about 40 blood samples from about 19 patients were sequenced, with one sample obtained before and one obtained after SBRT for each patient.

Ten or more counts support this clonotype. The antigen it recognizes is unknown. Per-base qualities were not stored, and no clone one base away is much larger. All patients had node-negative disease on CT and PET/CT, and none had a history of other malignancies or prior chemotherapy or radiotherapy. At each of two time points, roughly 6.3 milliliters of peripheral venous blood were collected into EDTA tubes. Ficoll-Paque Plus density-gradient centrifugation was used to isolate PBMCs. Samples were stored at -80°C immediately after collection until analysis. Results the study describes overall, beyond this receptor: After SBRT, the number of unique TCR clones decreased (median roughly 9,500 before versus 6,000 to 7,500 after; Wilcoxon paired P=0.011). The study was limited by its small cohort and short follow-up, and the findings require independent validation. All reported P values were unadjusted for multiple comparisons. Post-SBRT Shannon entropy and its change from baseline were lower in patients who developed distant metastases; baseline Shannon entropy was not associated with metastases. Differences in TRBV and TRBJ usage frequencies by metastasis status were reportedly observed in two V genes at baseline and in nine V and two J genes after SBRT. No determination of tumor specificity was made for expanded TCR clones.

The TCR beta CDR3 region was amplified from genomic DNA by two rounds of multiplex PCR. The first PCR round used primers specific to each TRBV and TRBJ gene, with sequences filed in Chinese patent CN105087789A. Universal primers were used in the second PCR round. The Roche High Pure PCR Template Preparation Kit was used to extract genomic DNA from the frozen PBMCs. The libraries underwent paired-end sequencing with 151 bp reads on an Illumina HiSeq 3000. Concerning the study's data processing: Raw reads lacking the multiplex PCR primer sequences were removed with CutAdapt. High-quality paired reads were merged into contigs with PEAR. MiXCR assigned TRB V, D and J gene segments to each contig by aligning to reference sequences. CDR3 sequences were clustered by base quality and sequence similarity to remove sequencing errors. Shannon entropy, normalized by the natural log of the productive TCR sequence number, served as the measure of diversity. Clonality was computed as one minus the ratio of Shannon entropy to the natural log of the number of unique clonotypes. The Youden index of ROC curves was used to select progression-free survival cut-offs for repertoire metrics, and analyses were performed in R 3.5.3. Through fastp at Q25 and MiXCR, TCRdb rebuilt clones from the public reads, retaining in-frame beta chains. When rows share a CDR3 protein, they turn into one entry using the most common DNA and genes. The V and J calls were not made by the authors but by TCRdb's processing. The sample includes roughly 15,000 distinct CDR3 sequences, with 37% observed a single time. The ten most abundant clones make up around two fifths of the sample.

The clonotype originates from a donor aged 50 or older with non-small cell lung cancer. Sequences were derived from PBMCs, sampled before or after stereotactic body radiation therapy (not recorded which).

Here the CDR3 is given as CASRLGQKETQYF. The sequenced DNA: TGTGCCAGCAGACTGGGACAGAAAGAGACCCAGTACTTC. Recombination linked TRBV6-1 to TRBJ2-5, with 7 middle bases fitting TRBD1. The germline V gene specifies MNHNS as CDR1 and SASEGT as CDR2. From the cysteine through the phenylalanine, the CDR3 covers 13 amino acids. Kept here is only the CDR3 DNA, which spans 39 bases and is read in frame from base 1. V trim: 6 bases; J trim: 3 bases; unmatched bases: 4.